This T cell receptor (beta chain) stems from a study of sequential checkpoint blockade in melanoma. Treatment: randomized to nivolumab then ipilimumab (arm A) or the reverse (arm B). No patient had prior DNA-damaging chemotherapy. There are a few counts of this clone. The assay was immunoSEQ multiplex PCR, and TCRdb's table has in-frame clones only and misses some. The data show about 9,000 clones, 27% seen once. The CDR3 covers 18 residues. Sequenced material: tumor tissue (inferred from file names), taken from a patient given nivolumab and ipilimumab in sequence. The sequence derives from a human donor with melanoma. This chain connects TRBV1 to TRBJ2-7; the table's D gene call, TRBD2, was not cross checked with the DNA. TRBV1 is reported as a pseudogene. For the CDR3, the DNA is TGCACCAGCAGCCTCACCCGACTAGCGGGGGAAGGTTCGGGCGAGCAGTACTTC. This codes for CTSSLTRLAGEGSGEQYF.